A selection of T cell receptor beta chains follows, all from one sample in a study of T cells in Graves' hyperthyroidism and ophthalmopathy. TCRdb re-derived calls from the multiplex PCR reads in MiXCR, one entry per CDR3 protein. The data contain hundreds of thousands of distinct CDR3 sequences, less than 20% of them singletons. The sample was blood. The receptors were sampled from a woman aged 18-35 years with Graves' hyperthyroidism. CDR3s include the opening cysteine and the closing phenylalanine or tryptophan. The D gene is left open where the match is weak. Size is stated for part of the rows, as once, few or many counts, or as a class when the clone is expanded.

D gene,CDR3 length,clone size,J gene,V gene,CDR3 DNA,CDR3 protein
-,13,many,TRBJ2-7,TRBV12-3/TRBV12-4,TGTGCCAGCAGTTTAGTCGCATACTACGAGCAGTACTTC,CASSLVAYYEQYF
-,13,many,TRBJ1-2,TRBV5-1,TGCGCCAGCAGCTTGGCTCAAAACTATGGCTACACCTTC,CASSLAQNYGYTF
-,12,many,TRBJ2-7,TRBV12-3/TRBV12-4,TGTGCCAGCAGTATATCCTCACGCGGGCAGTACTTC,CASSISSRGQYF
-,14,-,TRBJ2-5,TRBV27,TGTGCCAGCAGTTTATCAGGGCAGTCGGAGACCCAGTACTTC,CASSLSGQSETQYF
TRBD1,16,few,TRBJ1-3,TRBV11-2,TGTGCCAGCAGCGCCGGGACAGGGGGCTATGGAAACACCATATATTTT,CASSAGTGGYGNTIYF
-,15,-,TRBJ2-2,TRBV19,TGTGCCAGTAGCACCGGGAGTACGGACACCGGGGAGCTGTTTTTT,CASSTGSTDTGELFF
-,14,many,TRBJ1-5,TRBV6-2/TRBV6-3,TGTGCCAGCAGTTACTCGACCGCGGGGCAGCCCCAGCATTTT,CASSYSTAGQPQHF
TRBD2,15,-,TRBJ2-7,TRBV6-1,TGTGCCAGTGGGGTTGCTAGCGGGAGGAGGTACGAGCAGTACTTC,CASGVASGRRYEQYF
-,13,few,TRBJ2-5,TRBV19,TGTGCCAGTAGTATGGGGCGCCAAGAGACCCAGTACTTC,CASSMGRQETQYF
-,15,-,TRBJ1-2,TRBV6-6,TGTGCCAGCAGTTACTCCAGGTCGCTCCTCAATGGCTACACCTTC,CASSYSRSLLNGYTF
TRBD2,16,many,TRBJ2-3,TRBV7-3,TGTGCCAGCAGCCCCCAGACTAGCGGGGGGGGGCATACGCAGTATTTT,CASSPQTSGGGHTQYF
TRBD1,12,few,TRBJ1-2,TRBV2,TGTGCCAGCAGTGACAGGGGGAAGGGCTACACCTTC,CASSDRGKGYTF